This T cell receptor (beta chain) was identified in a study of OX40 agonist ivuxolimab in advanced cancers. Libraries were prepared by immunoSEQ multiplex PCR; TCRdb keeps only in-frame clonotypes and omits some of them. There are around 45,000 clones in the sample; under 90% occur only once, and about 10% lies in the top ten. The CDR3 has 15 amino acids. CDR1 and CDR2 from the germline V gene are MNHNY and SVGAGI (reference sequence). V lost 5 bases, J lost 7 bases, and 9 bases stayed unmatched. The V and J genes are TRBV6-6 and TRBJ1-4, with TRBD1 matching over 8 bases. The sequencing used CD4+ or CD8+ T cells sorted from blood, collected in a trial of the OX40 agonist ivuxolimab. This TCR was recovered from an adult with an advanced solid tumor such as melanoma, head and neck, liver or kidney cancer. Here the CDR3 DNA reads TGTGCCAGCAGTAAGCAGGGGGCGATCCCTGAAAAACTGTTTTTT. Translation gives CASSKQGAIPEKLFF.